The sequence of this T cell receptor beta chain was determined in a study of cytomegalovirus exposure and HLA in healthy donors. Trimming shortened V by 8 bases and J by 10 bases, and 9 bases separated the two germline ends. The CDR3 has 10 amino acids. Germline V lookup: CDR1 MNHNS, CDR2 SASEGT. The PCR employed 60 Vbeta primers together with 13 Jbeta primers. Data came from immunoSEQ multiplex PCR; TCRdb stores just in-frame clones and leaves some out. The sample holds about 180,000 clones, about 85% seen once. Material: PBMCs. The J gene is TRBJ2-1, the V gene TRBV6-1; D not resolved. The receptor's source is a boy aged 2 to 9 in good health and CMV-seronegative. In DNA, the CDR3 is TGTGCCAGCGCCGCTACCGAGCAGTTCTTC. Amino acids: CASAATEQFF.